Listed here are 5 T cell receptor beta chains from one sample, sequenced in a study of beta chain features in type 1 diabetes. General observations from the study: TCRB CDR3s from Type 1 diabetes patients were moderately but significantly shorter in all four CD4+ subsets.

As every portion of the isolated RNA was reverse transcribed, the sequencing read expressed TCRB transcripts. Clones were read by immunoSEQ multiplex PCR, and TCRdb kept only the in-frame ones, dropping some. The repertoire has over 150,000 clones, 9% to 12% of them found once; the top ten carry around 0.48%. Antigens of these TCRs are unknown. Sequencing input: central memory CD4+ T cells from blood. Receptors originate from a man aged 25-45 years with type 1 diabetes.

The rearrangement joins TRBV4-2 to TRBJ2-3; TRBD2 might be the D (6 bases). The germline CDR1 and CDR2 sequences are LGHNA and YNFKEQ. The CDR3 contains 15 residues. Trimming removed 0 bases from V and 2 bases from J, with 9 bases in between. CDR3 region: CASSQEEGITDTQYF. The CDR3, as DNA: TGTGCCAGCAGCCAAGAGGAGGGGATCACAGATACGCAGTATTTT.

This clone showed up just a few times. The chain couples TRBV10-3 to TRBJ2-2; the match to TRBD2 covers 10 bases. The CDR3 is 15 amino acids. CDR1 is ENHRY and CDR2 is SYGVKD in the germline V gene. The J segment lost 3 bases and the V segment lost 4 bases, leaving 2 bases of the junction unmatched. DNA of the CDR3: TGTGCCATCAGTGGGACTAGCGGAGACACCGGGGAGCTGTTTTTT. Translated: CAISGTSGDTGELFF.

This clone was seen more than once but under ten times. DNA of the CDR3: TGTGCCAGCAGCTTAGAGTCTAGCGCGAGCTACGAGCAGTACTTC. It translates to CASSLESSASYEQYF. This sequence joins TRBV7-8 and TRBJ2-7, with D possibly matching TRBD2 (6 bases). The V end was cut by 1 base, the J end by 3 bases, with 13 bases between. Germline CDR1 is SGHVS and CDR2 is FQNEAQ. This CDR3 is built from 15 residues.

The genes are TRBV18 and TRBJ2-1; 7 bases agree with TRBD2. The germline gives CDR1 KGHSH, CDR2 LQKENI. CDR3 length: 16 amino acids. Trimming took 3 bases from V and 5 from J; bases not matched to a gene: 10. The chain's CDR3 is CASSPVAGVRDNEQFF. The CDR3 DNA sequence: TGTGCCAGCTCACCGGTGGCGGGAGTCCGAGACAATGAGCAGTTCTTC. Full variable domain (missing parts from reference TRBV18 and TRBJ2-1): NAGVMQNPRHLVRRRGQEARLRCSPMKGHSHVYWYRQLPEEGLKFMVYLQKENIIDESGMPKERFSAEFPKEGPSILRIQQVVRGDSAAYFCASSPVAGVRDNEQFFGPGTRLTVL.

This clone was observed a handful of times. The gene calls are TRBV28 and TRBJ2-7, with 8 bases aligning to TRBD2. Unmatched junction bases numbered 12, after V lost 6 bases and J lost 5 bases. Germline V lookup: CDR1 MDHEN, CDR2 SYDVKM. The CDR3 has 15 residues. The CDR3 loop is CASRVSGTSNHEQYF. The CDR3 DNA reads as TGTGCCAGCAGGGTATCCGGGACTAGTAACCACGAGCAGTACTTC.